This T cell receptor beta chain was sequenced for a study of T cells after posttransplantation cyclophosphamide. This clone came up many times. Its matching antigen is unknown. Sequenced by immunoSEQ multiplex PCR; TCRdb stores in-frame clones only, minus some. The sample gives tens of thousands of clones, none seen only once, and the top ten clones hold roughly 7%. The CDR3 extends over 14 amino acids. With 0 bases removed from V and 4 bases from J, the gap between germline ends came to 10 bases. CDR1 and CDR2 (germline): SGHNT, YYREEE (reference sequence). General study results and limits: Recipient CMV seropositivity and CMV reactivation strongly tracked TRB clonality. Tissue-infiltrating T cells from skin or gut overlapped little with blood T cells. Donor CD8+ memory clones often dominated recipient blood repertoires at later times.

This chain links TRBV5-4 with TRBJ2-5; D ambiguous. The sequence derives from a woman in her fifties or sixties in good health, CMV-negative, and a related stem cell transplant donor. Sequenced sample: PBMCs. The CDR3 is CASSLGPILETQYF. CDR3 sequence (DNA): TGTGCCAGCAGCTTGGGGCCCATCCTAGAGACCCAGTACTTC.